This entry lists 5 T cell receptor beta chains sequenced from one sample in a study of blood T cell repertoires in COVID-19. Only in-frame clones appear in the TCRdb table, and some are missing; sequencing was by immunoSEQ multiplex PCR. The data show approximately 110,000 clones, around 82% seen once. The sample consisted of peripheral blood. These receptors came from a human donor in a cohort sampled during active or convalescent COVID-19.

V is TRBV7-9 and J is TRBJ1-2, with 8 nucleotides matching TRBD1. The length of the CDR3 is 15 residues. Germline loops: CDR1 SEHNR, CDR2 FQNEAQ (reference sequence). Unmatched junction bases numbered 13, after V lost 7 bases and J lost 6 bases. The CDR3 bases are TGTGCCAGCACCTCCCCGCGACAGGGGACTAATGGCTACACCTTC. Translated: CASTSPRQGTNGYTF.

This chain uses TRBV18 with TRBJ2-7; maybe TRBD1 (5 bases). The germline CDR1 and CDR2 sequences are KGHSH and LQKENI. V dropped 0 bases and J dropped 6 bases, with 9 bases sitting between them. This CDR3 is built from 13 residues. CDR3: CASSPPGVREQYF. The CDR3 bases are TGTGCCAGCTCACCACCAGGGGTTCGCGAGCAGTACTTC.

The J gene is TRBJ2-2, the V gene TRBV5-4; no definite D call. The germline V and J ends were trimmed by 6 bases and 0 bases, with 12 bases remaining between them. The CDR3 sequence is 15 residues long. Germline assignment: CDR1 SGHNT and CDR2 YYREEE (reference sequence). As DNA, the CDR3 is TGTGCCAGCACCCCCGGGTCGCCGAACACCGGGGAGCTGTTTTTT. This gives the protein CASTPGSPNTGELFF.

A single count supports this clone. The chain joins TRBV29-1 to TRBJ2-1; 10 nucleotides agree with TRBD2. Trimming cost V 4 bases and J 10 bases; bases outside gene matches: 10. The germline gives CDR1 SQVTM, CDR2 ANQGSEA. The CDR3 runs 14 residues. Written as DNA, the CDR3 is TGCAGCGTTGGTTTCAGCGGGGGGGCTCGGGAGCAGTTCTTC. Protein: CSVGFSGGAREQFF.

This chain joins TRBV2 and TRBJ1-4; D remains unclear. Germline CDR1 and CDR2: SNHLY and FYNNEI. V lost 8 bases and J 3 bases, leaving 16 bases between the germline ends. CDR3 length: 15 amino acids. This chain's CDR3 is CASATSGWANEKLFF. The CDR3 DNA is TGTGCCAGCGCCACCTCCGGGTGGGCTAATGAAAAACTGTTTTTT.